This record looks at one T cell receptor beta chain sequence and its context. Per the authors' pipeline: From reference gene primer amplification, estimates of nucleated cell counts were derived. Some clones are missing from TCRdb's copy, which holds only in-frame ones; the method was immunoSEQ multiplex PCR. The V and J calls and the clone size are those of that table, but D and trimming were determined from the DNA. The sample has 80,000 or so clones, around 80% seen once; the top ten hold 15%. This sample was included in a study of blood T cell repertoires in COVID-19. Overall study context: Sites across the United States, Italy and Spain contributed samples from acute and convalescent COVID-19. The analysed material was cDNA or gDNA that came from T cells, B-cell-depleted T cells, or PBMCs.

Looked up from germline, CDR1 is SGHNT and CDR2 is YENEEA. V was shortened by 3 bases and J by 3 bases, with 15 bases between the two germline ends. CDR3 length equals 15 residues. The specimen sequenced was peripheral blood. The TCR sequence derives from a woman older than 75 with acute or convalescent COVID-19. The chain combines TRBV11-3 with TRBJ2-7, with a tentative D call TRBD1 (6 bases). CDR3 in amino acids: CASSFPGAGIYEQYF. The CDR3, as DNA: TGTGCCAGCAGCTTCCCAGGGGCGGGTATCTACGAGCAGTACTTC.